This entry is about one TCR beta chain. A read error may be the cause here, since a much bigger clone is one base away. This specimen belongs to a study of T cells in Graves' hyperthyroidism and ophthalmopathy. TCR beta CDR3 regions were amplified from RNA. The HTBI primer set drove a first-round RT-PCR of the TCR CDR3. TCRdb re-called the multiplex PCR reads through MiXCR, storing one row per CDR3 protein. The table includes under 350,000 distinct CDR3 sequences, 15% to 20% detected once. The sequence came from a woman aged 50 to 65 with Graves' hyperthyroidism. Sequenced sample: blood.

The DNA for the CDR3 is TGCGCCAGCAGCCCAAAGGCGGGATCCTACAGTGAGCAGTTCTTC. This sequence encodes CASSPKAGSYSEQFF. The chain carries TRBV5-1 and TRBJ2-1; TRBD2 is a possible D gene (6 bases). Germline V lookup: CDR1 SGHRS, CDR2 YFSETQ. The CDR3 is made up of 15 amino acids.